A single sample gave rise to the 8 T cell receptor beta chains below, sequenced in a study of blood T cell repertoires in COVID-19. Profiled with immunoSEQ multiplex PCR; TCRdb holds only in-frame clones, not every one. The sample has 300,000 to 350,000 clones; around 89% are singletons. Source material: PBMCs or T cells enriched from blood (not recorded which). These receptors all stem from a woman under 30 with acute COVID-19.

This clone was seen only once. The chain carries TRBV28 and TRBJ2-7; tentatively, D is TRBD2 (5 bases). V was trimmed by 5 bases and J by 6 bases, leaving 11 bases between them. This CDR3 has 12 amino acids. Looked up from germline, CDR1 is MDHEN and CDR2 is SYDVKM. CDR3 region: CASSARVLEQYF. The CDR3 DNA sequence: TGTGCCAGCAGTGCGAGGGTGCTCGAGCAGTACTTC.

The count of this clone is one. The gene calls are TRBV5-1 and TRBJ2-4, with a tentative D call TRBD1 (6 bases). The CDR3 consists of 15 residues. CDR1 is SGHRS and CDR2 is YFSETQ in the germline V gene. The V end was cut by 3 bases, the J end by 2 bases, with 12 bases between. CDR3 region: CASSSKTGPKNIQYF. The DNA for the CDR3 is TGCGCCAGCAGCTCAAAAACAGGGCCCAAAAACATTCAGTACTTC.

The chain joins TRBV7-9 to TRBJ2-7, with D perhaps matching TRBD1 (5 bases). Germline V CDR1 and CDR2: SEHNR, FQNEAQ (reference sequence). The germline V and J ends were trimmed by 1 base and 4 bases, with 14 bases remaining between them. The CDR3 runs 15 residues. The CDR3 protein is CASSLGPGHRYEQYF. CDR3 DNA: TGTGCCAGCAGCTTAGGTCCAGGACACCGATACGAGCAGTACTTC. Full variable domain (missing parts from reference TRBV7-9 and TRBJ2-7): DTGVSQNPRHKITKRGQNVTFRCDPISEHNRLYWYRQTLGQGPEFLTYFQNEAQLEKSRLLSDRFSAERPKGSFSTLEIQRTEQGDSAMYLCASSLGPGHRYEQYFGPGTRLTVT.

This chain uses TRBV29-1 with TRBJ2-2; TRBD1 agrees at 7 bases. The CDR3 totals 12 residues. The germline V gene encodes CDR1 SQVTM and CDR2 ANQGSEA. The ends lost 7 bases at V and 11 bases at J; junction bases unmatched: 10. In DNA form, the CDR3 reads TGCAGCGGGAGCATCAGACAGGGAGAGCTGTTTTTT. Its protein is CSGSIRQGELFF.

This clone was recorded once. This rearrangement joins TRBV7-2 to TRBJ2-1, with D possibly matching TRBD2 (5 bases). V was pared by 3 bases and J by 6 bases, with 12 bases between. Germline values: CDR1 SGHTA, CDR2 FQGNSA. This CDR3 has 14 residues. CDR3 sequence reads: CASSFRRGTNEQFF. Here the CDR3 DNA reads TGTGCCAGCAGCTTCCGCCGGGGAACCAATGAGCAGTTCTTC.

The CDR3 nucleotides are TGTGCCAGCAGGCTCCTCAGGGGGCGGACAGATACGCAGTATTTT. Amino acids: CASRLLRGRTDTQYF. V gene TRBV2 combines with J gene TRBJ2-3; 8 nucleotides line up with TRBD1. The germline gives CDR1 SNHLY, CDR2 FYNNEI. This CDR3 is built from 15 residues. Unmatched junction bases numbered 8, after V lost 6 bases and J lost 3 bases.

The chain recombines TRBV7-8 with TRBJ2-7; 9 bases are shared with TRBD1. V was pared by 1 base and J by 1 base, with 5 bases of the junction left unmatched. The CDR3 is 16 residues long. Germline V CDR1 and CDR2: SGHVS, FQNEAQ. CDR3 loop: CASSLVDRGSSYEQYF. CDR3 DNA sequence: TGTGCCAGCAGCTTAGTTGACAGGGGGTCTTCCTACGAGCAGTACTTC. The whole variable domain, remainder taken from reference TRBV7-8 and TRBJ2-7, is GAGVSQSPRYKVAKRGQDVALRCDPISGHVSLFWYQQALGQGPEFLTYFQNEAQLDKSGLPSDRFFAERPEGSVSTLKIQRTQQEDSAVYLCASSLVDRGSSYEQYFGPGTRLTVT.

V gene TRBV19 combines with J gene TRBJ2-5; a possible D gene is TRBD2 (7 bases). The germline V and J ends were trimmed by 1 base and 3 bases, with 15 bases remaining between them. CDR1 is LNHDA, CDR2 SQIVND, per germline (reference sequence). CDR3 length equals 16 residues. The chain's CDR3 is CASSIAWGLAEETQYF. CDR3 bases: TGTGCCAGTAGTATAGCATGGGGGCTAGCGGAAGAGACCCAGTACTTC.